These 30 T cell receptor beta chains share one sample of origin, sequenced in a study of blood T cell repertoires in COVID-19. Sequenced by immunoSEQ multiplex PCR; TCRdb stores in-frame clones only, minus some. The sample includes about 160,000 clones, roughly 93% of them seen just once. Sequenced sample: peripheral blood. The receptors here all came from a woman aged 45-60 years with acute or convalescent COVID-19.

The chain employs TRBV10-1 and TRBJ1-2; the D gene is possibly TRBD1 (5 bases). CDR1 and CDR2 from the germline V gene are WNHNN and SYGVQD (reference sequence). CDR3 length: 17 residues. Trimming left V 6 bases short and J 3 bases short, with 23 bases between. The CDR3 nucleotides read TGCGCCAGCAGCGGCTTAAGGAAGGACAATATTCACTATGGCTACACCTTC. Translation gives CASSGLRKDNIHYGYTF.

The chain recombines TRBV13 with TRBJ1-2; D call uncertain. V lost 1 base and J 4 bases, leaving 7 bases between the germline ends. The CDR3 loop spans 13 amino acids. Germline V gives CDR1 PRHDT, CDR2 FYEKMQ (reference sequence). CDR3 residues: CASSLERSYGYTF. The CDR3 DNA follows: TGTGCCAGCAGCTTAGAGCGCTCCTATGGCTACACCTTC. Looking up the rest from reference TRBV13 and TRBJ1-2 gives the full variable domain: AAGVIQSPRHLIKEKRETATLKCYPIPRHDTVYWYQQGPGQDPQFLISFYEKMQSDKGSIPDRFSAQQFSDYHSELNMSSLELGDSALYFCASSLERSYGYTFGSGTRLTVV.

CDR3 nucleotides: TGTGCCAGCAGTTTATTTTCCGGAGGATTTCCAAGTGAAGCTTTCTTT. It is translated as CASSLFSGGFPSEAFF. The chain joins TRBV27 to TRBJ1-1; D is unclear. The ends were cut back, 1 base at V and 7 bases at J, with 19 bases in the middle. This CDR3 is built from 16 residues. Germline V gives CDR1 MNHEY, CDR2 SMNVEV (reference sequence).

This clone was recorded only once. This chain joins TRBV7-6 and TRBJ2-1, with 11 bases lining up with TRBD2. The V and J ends lost 4 bases and 6 bases, in that order; junction bases with no gene match: 5. CDR1 is SGHVS, CDR2 FNYEAQ, per germline. This CDR3 region has 15 residues. As DNA, the CDR3 is TGTGCCAGCAGCTCGGGACTAGCGGTTGCCAATGAGCAGTTCTTC. As protein: CASSSGLAVANEQFF.

This chain links TRBV25-1 with TRBJ1-5, with D possibly TRBD1 on 5 matching bases. V lost 3 bases to trimming and J lost 7 bases, with 13 bases between them. Germline values: CDR1 MGHDK, CDR2 SYGVNS. This CDR3 spans 14 amino acids. The CDR3 DNA reads as TGTGCCAGCAGTGAGGATGGGGCAGGACAGCCCCAGCATTTT. Translating gives CASSEDGAGQPQHF.

Written as DNA, the CDR3 is TGTGCCAGCAGCAAAGTCCCCCGGGAGTCTGGAGGGGAGACCCAGTACTTC. It is translated as CASSKVPRESGGETQYF. The J gene is TRBJ2-5, the V gene TRBV21-1; the D call of TRBD2 is as the table states it, not checked on the DNA. TRBV21-1 is classified as a pseudogene. The CDR3 has 17 residues.

This sequence joins TRBV30 and TRBJ1-1; D uncertain. Germline V gene sequence: CDR1 GTSNPN, CDR2 SVGIG (reference sequence). V lost 0 bases and J lost 5, with 10 bases in between. CDR3 length: 13 amino acids. The DNA of the CDR3 is TGTGCCTGGAGTGTGATAAGCGAGACTGAAGCTTTCTTT. Encoded protein: CAWSVISETEAFF.

The rearrangement uses TRBV18 and TRBJ2-5; D uncertain. Germline V gene sequence: CDR1 KGHSH, CDR2 LQKENI. V was shortened by 0 bases and J by 5 bases, with 13 bases between the two germline ends. This CDR3 region has 15 residues. CDR3 DNA sequence: TGTGCCAGCTCACCACCAAGCACAGTTCGGGAGACCCAGTACTTC. It codes for CASSPPSTVRETQYF.

The chain links TRBV5-6 to TRBJ2-7; D unclear. Trimming removed 0 bases from V and 0 bases from J, with 4 bases in between. CDR3 length: 13 amino acids. The germline V gene has CDR1 SGHDT and CDR2 YYEEEE. The CDR3 here is CASSLGSSYEQYF. As DNA, the CDR3 is TGTGCCAGCAGCTTGGGTAGCTCCTACGAGCAGTACTTC.

The V gene is TRBV21-1, the J gene TRBJ1-5; the listed D gene, TRBD1, was not tested against the DNA. TRBV21-1 is marked as a pseudogene. This CDR3 region has 15 residues. The CDR3 DNA follows: TGTGCCAGCAGCAACCGCAGGGGGAGCAATCAGCCCCAGCATTTT. Amino acid sequence: CASSNRRGSNQPQHF.

This chain connects TRBV19 to TRBJ1-1; D remains unclear. The CDR3 is 13 amino acids. V was trimmed by 7 bases and J by 8 bases, leaving 17 bases between them. Germline loops: CDR1 LNHDA, CDR2 SQIVND (reference sequence). The CDR3 spells CASTAGSSVEAFF. CDR3 coding DNA: TGTGCCAGTACCGCCGGGTCCAGCGTCGAAGCTTTCTTT.

The chain recombines TRBV18 with TRBJ1-2; D is ambiguous. The CDR3 length is 12 residues. Trimming cost V 6 bases and J 2 bases, with 7 bases left between them. In germline, CDR1 is KGHSH, CDR2 LQKENI. CDR3 nucleotide sequence: TGTGCCAGCTCTGGCAGAAACTATGGCTACACCTTC. This translates into CASSGRNYGYTF.

The chain links TRBV18 to TRBJ2-7; D possibly corresponds to TRBD1 (5 bases). The V gene lost 3 bases and the J gene lost 5 bases, with 11 bases spanning the gap. Germline V gene data show CDR1 as KGHSH and CDR2 as LQKENI. The CDR3 extends over 13 amino acids. CDR3 in DNA: TGTGCCAGCTCACCCGATTGGGGCCACGAGCAGTACTTC. It codes for CASSPDWGHEQYF.

V and J are TRBV11-3 and TRBJ2-2; D is unresolved. CDR1 and CDR2 (germline): SGHNT, YENEEA. Trimming took 5 bases from V and 4 from J, leaving 11 bases between them. The CDR3 loop spans 14 amino acids. CDR3 sequence (DNA): TGTGCCAGCAGCCCCAGGTCTGGCACCGGGGAGCTGTTTTTT. Amino acid sequence: CASSPRSGTGELFF.

This chain connects TRBV3-1 (or the pseudogene TRBV3-2) to TRBJ1-3, with 8 bases matching TRBD1. With 5 bases clipped from V and 4 bases from J, the junction kept 4 bases outside the gene matches. The CDR3 totals 14 residues. Germline V CDR1 and CDR2: LGHDT, YNNKEL (reference sequence). The CDR3 loop reads CASSTTGVGNTIYF. CDR3 nucleotide sequence: TGTGCCAGCAGCACGACAGGGGTCGGAAACACCATATATTTT.

This clone was recorded once. The genes are TRBV10-1 and TRBJ2-1, with 10 positions matching TRBD2. V dropped 5 bases and J dropped 5; count of bases not matched to a gene: 3. Looked up from germline, CDR1 is WNHNN and CDR2 is SYGVQD (reference sequence). This CDR3 contains 14 residues. This CDR3 is CASSSGRVNNEQFF. In DNA, the CDR3 is TGCGCCAGCAGTAGCGGGAGGGTCAACAATGAGCAGTTCTTC.

The chain uses TRBV27 and TRBJ2-1; TRBD1 aligns across 8 bases. V was pared by 5 bases and J by 3 bases, with 9 bases of the junction left unmatched. The length of the CDR3 is 16 residues. CDR1 MNHEY and CDR2 SMNVEV come from the germline V gene (reference sequence). The CDR3 here is CASSPPGQVNYNEQFF. The CDR3 DNA is TGTGCCAGCAGTCCACCGGGACAGGTAAACTACAATGAGCAGTTCTTC.

This chain uses TRBV5-4 with TRBJ2-2; 8 nucleotides align to TRBD2. With 2 bases clipped from V and 1 base from J, the junction kept 4 bases outside the gene matches. In germline, CDR1 is SGHNT, CDR2 YYREEE (reference sequence). CDR3 size: 16 residues. CDR3 sequence (DNA): TGTGCCAGCAGCTTCGGGGGGGTTGGGAACACCGGGGAGCTGTTTTTT. It codes for CASSFGGVGNTGELFF.

The chain joins TRBV5-1 to TRBJ2-4; no firm D call. The CDR3 has 14 residues. Germline CDR1 and CDR2: SGHRS and YFSETQ. V dropped 2 bases and J dropped 7 bases, with 13 bases sitting between them. The CDR3 is CASSFGDFTNIQYF. The CDR3, as DNA: TGCGCCAGCAGCTTCGGAGACTTCACTAACATTCAGTACTTC.

The CDR3 coding sequence is TGCGCCAGCAGCCAATCTTTAGCGGGGGGCGGAGATACGCAGTATTTT. Residues: CASSQSLAGGGDTQYF. The chain employs TRBV4-1 and TRBJ2-3; 10 nucleotides agree with TRBD2. Per germline, CDR1 MGHRA and CDR2 YSYEKL. The junction had 7 bases not matched to a gene; V was cut back by 2 bases and J by 5 bases. The CDR3 sequence is 16 residues long.

The V gene is TRBV24-1, the J gene TRBJ2-5, with 12 bases identical to TRBD1. This CDR3 has 20 residues. Germline assignment: CDR1 KGHDR and CDR2 SFDVKD. V trimming: 5 bases; J trimming: 3 bases; junction bases outside the gene matches: 18. CDR3 region: CATSAMRATGTGGAEETQYF. The CDR3 DNA sequence: TGTGCCACCAGTGCTATGAGGGCCACCGGGACAGGGGGCGCGGAAGAGACCCAGTACTTC.

V is TRBV6-2 or TRBV6-3 and J is TRBJ1-5, with 10 bases matching TRBD1. Trimming at V came to 2 bases and at J to 5 bases, leaving 18 bases not matched to a gene. The CDR3 is made up of 20 amino acids. Germline V lookup: CDR1 MNHEY, CDR2 SVGEGT. CDR3 in amino acids: CASSYPNFRWTGGSHQPQHF. The CDR3 DNA is TGTGCCAGCAGTTACCCCAACTTTCGATGGACAGGGGGTTCGCATCAGCCCCAGCATTTT.

A few counts support this clone. The V call is TRBV6-2 or TRBV6-3, the J call TRBJ1-2; TRBD1 is a possible D gene (5 bases). The CDR3 spans 12 residues. Germline V gene lookup returns CDR1 MNHEY and CDR2 SVGEGT. Between the trimmed V and J ends, which lost 5 bases and 4 bases, there was a span of 8 bases. CDR3 DNA: TGTGCCAGCAGTCTCGACAGCTATGGCTACACCTTC. Its protein product is CASSLDSYGYTF.

J is TRBJ1-1 and V is TRBV27; D gene uncertain. CDR1 and CDR2 from the germline V gene are MNHEY and SMNVEV (reference sequence). This CDR3 contains 14 residues. V dropped 5 bases and J dropped 4 bases, with 14 bases sitting between them. CDR3 residues: CASSAAGGGTEAFF. The CDR3 DNA reads as TGTGCCAGCAGTGCGGCAGGAGGAGGCACTGAAGCTTTCTTT.

The chain is built from TRBV6-5 and TRBJ2-7; D not certain. V gave up 4 bases and J gave up 7 bases, with 11 bases separating them. Germline assignment: CDR1 MNHEY and CDR2 SVGAGI. The CDR3 sequence is 12 residues long. The CDR3 bases are TGTGCCAGCAGTTCTCTACTTCGGGAGCAGTACTTC. Protein product: CASSSLLREQYF.

The chain has TRBV27 and TRBJ1-2, with D perhaps matching TRBD1 (5 bases). Germline V lookup: CDR1 MNHEY, CDR2 SMNVEV (reference sequence). This CDR3 comprises 15 residues. V was cut by 0 bases and J by 3 bases, with 11 bases left in between. The CDR3: CASSLSVLGHYGYTF. The CDR3 nucleotides read TGTGCCAGCAGTTTATCGGTCCTGGGGCACTATGGCTACACCTTC.

This clone was picked up one time. CDR3 in amino acids: CASSQGTTNTEAFF. CDR3 DNA sequence: TGTGCCAGCAGCCAAGGGACAACGAACACTGAAGCTTTCTTT. The genes are TRBV3-1 (or the pseudogene TRBV3-2) and TRBJ1-1; TRBD1 is a possible D gene (5 bases). CDR3 length equals 14 residues. Germline CDR1 reads LGHDT; CDR2 reads YNNKEL (reference sequence). V was clipped by 1 base and J by 1 base, with 7 bases between them.

V and J are TRBV5-4 and TRBJ2-5; D perhaps matches TRBD2 (5 bases). With 1 base removed from V and 1 base from J, the gap between germline ends came to 11 bases. The length of the CDR3 is 15 residues. The germline V gene encodes CDR1 SGHNT and CDR2 YYREEE (reference sequence). CDR3 sequence reads: CASSLLVGAQETQYF. The CDR3 region has the DNA TGTGCCAGCAGCTTGTTGGTGGGAGCCCAAGAGACCCAGTACTTC.

This CDR3 is CASSSYPGATAPNSPLHF. In DNA form, the CDR3 reads TGTGCCAGCAGTTCGTACCCTGGGGCGACAGCTCCTAATTCACCCCTCCACTTT. The genes are TRBV7-2 and TRBJ1-6; tentatively, D is TRBD1 (5 bases). Germline-derived CDR1 and CDR2 are SGHTA and FQGNSA. The CDR3 totals 18 residues. Trimming took 6 bases from V and 6 from J, leaving 24 bases between them.

The chain joins TRBV30 to TRBJ2-5, with a weak D call TRBD1 (6 bases). This CDR3 is 14 amino acids long. Germline V gene data show CDR1 as GTSNPN and CDR2 as SVGIG (reference sequence). V was shortened by 8 bases and J by 6 bases, with 22 bases between the two germline ends. The CDR3 DNA sequence: TGTGCCGTGGCTCAGGGGCTGTCCGGGAAGACCCAGTACTTC. Translating gives CAVAQGLSGKTQYF.